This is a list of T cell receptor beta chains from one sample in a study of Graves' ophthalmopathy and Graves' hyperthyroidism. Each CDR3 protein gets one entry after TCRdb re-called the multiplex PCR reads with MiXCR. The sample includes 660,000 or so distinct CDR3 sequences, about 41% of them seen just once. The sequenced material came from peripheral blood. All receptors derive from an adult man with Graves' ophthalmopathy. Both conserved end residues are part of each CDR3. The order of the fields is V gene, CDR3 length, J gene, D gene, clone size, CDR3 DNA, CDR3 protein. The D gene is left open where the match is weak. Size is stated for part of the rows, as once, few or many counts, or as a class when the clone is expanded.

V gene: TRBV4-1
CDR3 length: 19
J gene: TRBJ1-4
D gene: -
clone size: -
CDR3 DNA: TGCGCCAGCAGCCAGAGGACGGACGGCTACACCAAGACTAATGAAAAACTGTTTTTT
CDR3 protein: CASSQRTDGYTKTNEKLFF

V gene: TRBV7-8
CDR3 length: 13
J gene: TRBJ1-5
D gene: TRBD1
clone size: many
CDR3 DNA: TGTGCCAGCAGCTCACGACAGGGTCAGCCCCAGCATTTT
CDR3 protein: CASSSRQGQPQHF

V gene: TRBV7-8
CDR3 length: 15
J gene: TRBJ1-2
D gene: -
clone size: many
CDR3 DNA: TGTGCCAGCAGCCCCGCCGGGACGGTGAACTATGGCTACACCTTC
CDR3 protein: CASSPAGTVNYGYTF

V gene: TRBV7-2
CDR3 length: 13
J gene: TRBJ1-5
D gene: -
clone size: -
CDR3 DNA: TGTGCCAGCAGCAACTTAGGGGGAGAGCCCCAGCATTTT
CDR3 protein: CASSNLGGEPQHF

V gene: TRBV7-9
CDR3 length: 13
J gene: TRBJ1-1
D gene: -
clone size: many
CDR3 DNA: TGTGCCAGCAGCTTAGGGGGAACAGATGAAGCTTTCTTT
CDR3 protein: CASSLGGTDEAFF

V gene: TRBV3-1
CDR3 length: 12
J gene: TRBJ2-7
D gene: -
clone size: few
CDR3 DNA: TGTGCCAGCAGCCAAAACTTTTACGAGCAGTACTTC
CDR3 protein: CASSQNFYEQYF

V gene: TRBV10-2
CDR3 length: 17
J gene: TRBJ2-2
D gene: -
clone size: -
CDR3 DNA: TGCGCCAGCAGTCCCTCAGTTGGGGCGGAGTCAGCCGGGGAGCTGTTTTTT
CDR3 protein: CASSPSVGAESAGELFF

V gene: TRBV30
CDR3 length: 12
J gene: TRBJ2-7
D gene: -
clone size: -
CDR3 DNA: TGTGCCTGTTTTGATGACAGCTACGAGCAGTACTTC
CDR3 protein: CACFDDSYEQYF

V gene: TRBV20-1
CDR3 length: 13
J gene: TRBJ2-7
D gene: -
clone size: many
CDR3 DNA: TGCAGTGCTAGAGTAGGTGGAGGGGACGAGCAGTACTTC
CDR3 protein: CSARVGGGDEQYF

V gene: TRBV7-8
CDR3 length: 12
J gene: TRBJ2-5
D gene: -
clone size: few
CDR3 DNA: TGTGCCAGCAGCTTCGACGCGCAGACCCAGTACTTC
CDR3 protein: CASSFDAQTQYF

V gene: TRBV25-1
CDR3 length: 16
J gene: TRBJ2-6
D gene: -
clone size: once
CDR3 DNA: TGTGCCAGCAGTGCTAGCGACAGCTCTGGGGCCAACGTCCTGACTTTC
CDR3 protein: CASSASDSSGANVLTF

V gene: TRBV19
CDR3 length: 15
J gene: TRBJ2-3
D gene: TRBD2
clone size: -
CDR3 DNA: TGTGCCTGGAGTTTAGCGGGCCTGAGCACAGATACGCAGTATTTT
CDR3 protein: CAWSLAGLSTDTQYF

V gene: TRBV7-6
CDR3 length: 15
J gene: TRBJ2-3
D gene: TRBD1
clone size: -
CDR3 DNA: TGTGCCAGCAGCCGACAGGGGGCTAGCACAGATACGCAGTATTTT
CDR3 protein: CASSRQGASTDTQYF

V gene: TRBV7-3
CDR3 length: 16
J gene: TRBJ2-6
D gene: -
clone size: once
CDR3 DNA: TGTGCCAGCAGCTTAGGGGATAACTCTGGGGCCAACGTCCTGGCTTTC
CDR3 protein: CASSLGDNSGANVLAF

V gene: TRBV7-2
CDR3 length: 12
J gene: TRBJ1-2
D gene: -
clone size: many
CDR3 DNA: TGTGCCAGCAGCTTAGGGCAGAGCGGCTACACCTTC
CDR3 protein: CASSLGQSGYTF

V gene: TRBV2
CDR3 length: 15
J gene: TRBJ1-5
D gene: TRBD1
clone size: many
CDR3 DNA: TGTGCCAGCAGTGAATTTAGGCAGGGGGCTCAGCCCCAGCATTTT
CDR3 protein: CASSEFRQGAQPQHF

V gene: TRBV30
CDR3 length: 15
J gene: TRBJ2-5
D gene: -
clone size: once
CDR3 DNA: TGTGCCTGGAGTAACCACCCTAGGTACCAAGAGACCCAGTACTTC
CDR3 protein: CAWSNHPRYQETQYF

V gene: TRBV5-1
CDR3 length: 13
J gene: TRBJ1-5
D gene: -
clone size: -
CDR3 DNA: TGCGCCAGCAGCACCGGGACCGGTGGGCCCCAGCATTTT
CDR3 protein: CASSTGTGGPQHF

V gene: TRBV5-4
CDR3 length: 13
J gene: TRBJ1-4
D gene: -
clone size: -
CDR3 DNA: TGTGCCAGCAGCTTGGCCCTCAGCAGAAAACTGTTTTTT
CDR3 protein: CASSLALSRKLFF

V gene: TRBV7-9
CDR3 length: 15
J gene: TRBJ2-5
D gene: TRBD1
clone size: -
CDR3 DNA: TGTGCCAGCAGCTGCGGGACAGGGGGCGGAGAGACCCAGTACTTC
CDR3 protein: CASSCGTGGGETQYF

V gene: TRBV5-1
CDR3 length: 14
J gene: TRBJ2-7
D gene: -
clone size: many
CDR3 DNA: TGCGCCAGCAGCTTGGAGGCCACCTCCTACGAGCAGTACTTC
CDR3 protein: CASSLEATSYEQYF

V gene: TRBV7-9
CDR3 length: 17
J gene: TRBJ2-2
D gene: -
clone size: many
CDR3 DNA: TGTGCCAGCAGCCCCGATGTCGACAGATCATCGACCGGGGAGCTGTTTTTT
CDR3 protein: CASSPDVDRSSTGELFF

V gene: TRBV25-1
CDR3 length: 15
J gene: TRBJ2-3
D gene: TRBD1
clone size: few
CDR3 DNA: TGTGCCAGCAGTGACCTCGGGACAGGGGACAATGAGCAGTATTTT
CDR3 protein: CASSDLGTGDNEQYF

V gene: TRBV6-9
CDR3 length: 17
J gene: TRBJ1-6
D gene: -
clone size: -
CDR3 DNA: TGTGCCAGCAGGGGACTCCGGCAGGGAGGAGTTAATTCACCCCTCCACTTT
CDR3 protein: CASRGLRQGGVNSPLHF

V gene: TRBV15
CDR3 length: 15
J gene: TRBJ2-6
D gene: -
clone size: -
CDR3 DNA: TGTGCCACTCAGGACGGGTACTCTGGGGCCAACGTCCTGGCTTTC
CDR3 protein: CATQDGYSGANVLAF

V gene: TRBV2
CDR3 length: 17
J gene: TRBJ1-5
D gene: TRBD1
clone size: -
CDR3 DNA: TGTGCCAGCAGTGCCCTTTTGCGGACAGGTAGCAATCAGCCCCAGCATTTT
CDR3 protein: CASSALLRTGSNQPQHF

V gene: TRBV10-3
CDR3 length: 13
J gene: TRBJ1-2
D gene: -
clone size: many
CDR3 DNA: TGTGCCATCAGTGATAACTCTAACTATGGCTACACCTTC
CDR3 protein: CAISDNSNYGYTF

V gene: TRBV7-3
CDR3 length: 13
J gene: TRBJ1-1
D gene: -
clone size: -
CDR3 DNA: TGTGCCAGCAGCTTAACAGGCGCCACTGGAGCTTTCTTT
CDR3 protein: CASSLTGATGAFF

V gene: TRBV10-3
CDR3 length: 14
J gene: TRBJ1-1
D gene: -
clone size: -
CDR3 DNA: TGTGCCATCAGGCCGACAGTATTCAACACTGAAGCTTTCTTT
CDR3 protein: CAIRPTVFNTEAFF

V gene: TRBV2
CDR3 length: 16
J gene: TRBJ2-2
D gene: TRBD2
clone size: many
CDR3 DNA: TGTGCCAGCAGAGAAAGACTAGCGGGGAACACCGGGGAGCTGTTTTTT
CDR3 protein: CASRERLAGNTGELFF

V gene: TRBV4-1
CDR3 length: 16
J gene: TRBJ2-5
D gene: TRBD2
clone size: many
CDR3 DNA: TGCGCCAGCAGCCAGCTAGCGGGAAGAAACCAAGAGACCCAGTACTTC
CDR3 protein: CASSQLAGRNQETQYF

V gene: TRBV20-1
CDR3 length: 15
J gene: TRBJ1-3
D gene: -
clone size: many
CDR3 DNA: TGCAGTGCTAGACCGCGGGGGGAATCTGGAAACACCATATATTTT
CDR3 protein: CSARPRGESGNTIYF

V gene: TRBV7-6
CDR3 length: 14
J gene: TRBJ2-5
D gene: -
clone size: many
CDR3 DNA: TGTGCCAGCAGCTTAGAAGTGGGTGGAGAGACCCAGTACTTC
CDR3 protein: CASSLEVGGETQYF

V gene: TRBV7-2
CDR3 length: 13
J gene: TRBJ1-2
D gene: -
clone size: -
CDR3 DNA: TGTGCCAGCAGCTCCTACCAGGCCTCTGGAAACACCTTC
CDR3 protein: CASSSYQASGNTF

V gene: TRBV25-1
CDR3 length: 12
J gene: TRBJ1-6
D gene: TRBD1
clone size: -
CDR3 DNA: TGTGCCAGCGGGACAGGGACCTCACCCCTCCACTTT
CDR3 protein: CASGTGTSPLHF

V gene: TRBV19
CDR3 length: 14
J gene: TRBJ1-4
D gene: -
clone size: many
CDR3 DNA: TGTGCCAGTAGTAGCCGGGGGAGAAATGAAAAACTGTTTTTT
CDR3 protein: CASSSRGRNEKLFF

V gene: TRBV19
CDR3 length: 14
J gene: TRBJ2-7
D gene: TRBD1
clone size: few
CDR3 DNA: TGTGCCAGTAGTTCAGGGGGCAGGTCCTACGAGCAGTACTTC
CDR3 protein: CASSSGGRSYEQYF

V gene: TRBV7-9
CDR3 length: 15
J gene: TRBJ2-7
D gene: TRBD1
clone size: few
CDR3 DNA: TGTGCCAGCAGCTGGGGGACAGGGGGCCCGGACGAGCAGTACTTC
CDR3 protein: CASSWGTGGPDEQYF

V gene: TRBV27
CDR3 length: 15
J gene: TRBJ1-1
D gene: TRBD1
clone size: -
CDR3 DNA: TGTGCCAGCAGTTTCTCTGGACAGGGAGCAACTGAAGCTTTCTTT
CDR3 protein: CASSFSGQGATEAFF

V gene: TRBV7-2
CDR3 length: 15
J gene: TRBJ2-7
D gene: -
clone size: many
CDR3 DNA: TGTGCCAGCAGCTTAGGGGCAGGGCCATCCTACGAGCAGTACTTC
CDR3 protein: CASSLGAGPSYEQYF

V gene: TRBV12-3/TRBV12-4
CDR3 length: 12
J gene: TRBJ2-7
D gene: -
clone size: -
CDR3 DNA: TGTGCCAGCAGTTTCGACAGTAACGAGCAGTACTTC
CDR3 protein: CASSFDSNEQYF

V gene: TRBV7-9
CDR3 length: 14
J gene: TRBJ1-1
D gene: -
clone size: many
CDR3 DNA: TGTGCCAGCAGCCGCGAAGGGCCTAACACTGAAGCTTTCTTT
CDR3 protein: CASSREGPNTEAFF

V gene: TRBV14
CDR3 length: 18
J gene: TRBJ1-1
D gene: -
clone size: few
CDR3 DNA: TGTGCCAGCAGCCAAGAGGGGAGGGCCTTTCGGAGGAACACTGAAGCTTTCTTT
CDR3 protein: CASSQEGRAFRRNTEAFF

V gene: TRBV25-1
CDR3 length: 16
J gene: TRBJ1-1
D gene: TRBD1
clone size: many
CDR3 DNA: TGTGCCAGCAGTTCTTTCCCGGGACAGGGGCCCACTGAAGCTTTCTTT
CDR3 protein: CASSSFPGQGPTEAFF

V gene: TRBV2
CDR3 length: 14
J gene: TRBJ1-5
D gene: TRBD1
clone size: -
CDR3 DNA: TGTGCCACCTCCGGGACAGGGGCGGGACAGCCCCAGCATTTT
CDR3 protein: CATSGTGAGQPQHF

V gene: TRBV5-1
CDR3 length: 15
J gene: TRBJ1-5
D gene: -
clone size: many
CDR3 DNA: TGCGCCAGCAGCTTGGCAGGGTCTAGCAATCAGCCCCAGCATTTT
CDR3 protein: CASSLAGSSNQPQHF

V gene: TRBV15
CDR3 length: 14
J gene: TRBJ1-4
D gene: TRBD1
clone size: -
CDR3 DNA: TGTGCCACCAGCAGAGGACAGGGGTATGAAAAACTGTTTTTT
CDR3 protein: CATSRGQGYEKLFF

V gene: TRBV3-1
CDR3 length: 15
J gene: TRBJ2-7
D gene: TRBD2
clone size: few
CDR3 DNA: TGTGCCAGCAGCCCCCATAGCGGGAGGGGGAACGAGCAGTACTTC
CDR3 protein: CASSPHSGRGNEQYF

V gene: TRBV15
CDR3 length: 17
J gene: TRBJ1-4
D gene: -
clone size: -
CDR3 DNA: TGTGCCACCAGCAGAGAGTACCAGGGGAGGCCCAATGAAAAACTGTTTTTT
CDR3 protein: CATSREYQGRPNEKLFF

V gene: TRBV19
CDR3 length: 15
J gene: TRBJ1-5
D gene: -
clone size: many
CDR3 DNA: TGTGCCAGTAGTATAGGCGCACAGGAGAATCAGCCCCAGCATTTT
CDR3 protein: CASSIGAQENQPQHF

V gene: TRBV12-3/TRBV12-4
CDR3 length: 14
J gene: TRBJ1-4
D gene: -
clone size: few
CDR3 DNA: TGTGCCAGCAAGTTACAGGGTTCCGTTGAAAAACTGTTTTTT
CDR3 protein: CASKLQGSVEKLFF

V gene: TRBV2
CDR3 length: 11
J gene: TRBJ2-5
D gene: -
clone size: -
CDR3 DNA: TGTGCCAGCAGTGAAATGGGGGCCCAGTACTTC
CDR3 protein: CASSEMGAQYF

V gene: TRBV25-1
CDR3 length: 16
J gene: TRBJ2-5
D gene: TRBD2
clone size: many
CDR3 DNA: TGTGCCAGCAGTGAATTGGCTAGCGGAAGAGAAGAGACCCAGTACTTC
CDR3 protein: CASSELASGREETQYF